The clone carrying this TCR beta chain was observed a handful of times. Its matching antigen is unknown. The data derive from a study of T cell repertoires in cytomegalovirus infection. From the reads, TCRdb called clonotypes with MiXCR, one entry per CDR3 protein. The repertoire holds under 40,000 distinct CDR3 sequences, with less than 60% as singletons. Germline values: CDR1 KGHDR, CDR2 SFDVKD. V was cut by 2 bases and J by 3 bases, with 7 bases left in between. This CDR3 region has 14 residues. The TCR sequence derives from a human donor in good health (CMV status not recorded). Some clones in this sample may be carry-over from other donors' samples. The rearrangement links TRBV24-1 to TRBJ1-5, with D unclear. The input for sequencing was CD8+ T cells from cultured PBMCs, taken from culture after CMV antigen stimulation. The CDR3 nucleotides are TGTGCCACCAGTGATTGGGATACCAATCAGCCCCAGCATTTT. Encoded protein: CATSDWDTNQPQHF.